A single T cell receptor (beta chain) is shown here with its context. Antigen unknown. By quantitative 5'-RACE with molecular barcodes, the TCR beta libraries were made. TCRdb reprocessed the 5' RACE reads via MiXCR and lists one record per CDR3 protein. The sample has 450,000 or so distinct CDR3 sequences, 25% to 30% seen once; the top ten hold roughly 0.9%. Per germline, CDR1 SQVTM and CDR2 ANQGSEA. The V gene end was trimmed by 4 bases and the J gene end by 6 bases; junction bases not matched to a gene: 8. The CDR3 length is 14 residues. The record originates from a study of CD8 T cells in ankylosing spondylitis. Study-level findings and limits: Reported data indicate significant enrichment of disease-linked clones within matched ankylosing spondylitis synovial fluid. Among TCR beta sequences, a motif of eight highly homologous variants appeared characteristic of ankylosing spondylitis blood. Clones linked to the disease showed a CD8+ phenotype. They occurred at relatively low frequencies in peripheral blood.

This sequence joins TRBV29-1 and TRBJ2-1; TRBD1 matches at 8 bases. The clonotype comes from a male donor with ankylosing spondylitis. The sample was blood, either unsorted or a sorted T cell fraction (not recorded which). The CDR3 loop reads CSVAWTGNPNEQFF. CDR3 sequence (DNA): TGCAGCGTTGCTTGGACAGGGAATCCCAATGAGCAGTTCTTC.